The T cell receptor (beta chain) under discussion was sequenced for a study of cytomegalovirus exposure and HLA in healthy donors. Overall study: The 120 validation repertoires were produced on the same platform as the 670 or so repertoires of the first cohort. This was reported in a later analysis. The study's findings and limits: Most observed TCR sequences were rare, whereas some public TCRs were detected in many donors. High sensitivity and specificity were reportedly achieved when the classifier diagnosed cytomegalovirus status. There were 150 to 200 TCR beta chains listed as cytomegalovirus-associated.

Measured with immunoSEQ multiplex PCR; TCRdb has only the in-frame clones, and not every one. The data hold 230,000 or so clones, with approximately 86% observed a single time. CDR3 length: 15 amino acids. V lost 0 bases and J lost 0, with 9 bases in between. Looked up from germline, CDR1 is MNHEY and CDR2 is SMNVEV (reference sequence). With regard to this clone: What it recognizes is unknown.

This clonotype was sampled from a young woman in good health and CMV-seronegative. The chain employs TRBV27 and TRBJ2-7; perhaps TRBD1 as D (5 bases). Sequencing used PBMCs. The CDR3 spells CASSLSTESSYEQYF. Here the CDR3 DNA reads TGTGCCAGCAGTTTATCGACAGAGAGCTCCTACGAGCAGTACTTC.